The sample holds one count of the clone carrying this T cell receptor beta chain. This entry belongs to a study of CD8+ T cells in alopecia areata. Sequencing templates came from extracted RNA that was reverse transcribed into cDNA. Data came from immunoSEQ multiplex PCR; TCRdb stores just in-frame clones and leaves some out. The table shows about 270,000 clones, with over 45% occurring only once. The treatment here: oral pan-JAK inhibitor, 5-10 mg twice daily. The CDR3 contains 14 residues. Germline CDR1 and CDR2: MNHNY and SVGAGI (reference sequence). Trimming removed 5 bases at V and 6 bases at J, with 11 bases between.

The sequencing here drew on CD4+ T cells sorted from blood, taken at roughly week 52, from a patient treated with tofacitinib. The TCR comes from a human donor with alopecia areata. The chain uses TRBV6-6 and TRBJ1-6; possibly TRBD1 for D (6 bases). The CDR3 region has the DNA TGTGCCAGCAGTCCGGGACACCTTAATTCACCCCTCCACTTT. Amino acids: CASSPGHLNSPLHF.